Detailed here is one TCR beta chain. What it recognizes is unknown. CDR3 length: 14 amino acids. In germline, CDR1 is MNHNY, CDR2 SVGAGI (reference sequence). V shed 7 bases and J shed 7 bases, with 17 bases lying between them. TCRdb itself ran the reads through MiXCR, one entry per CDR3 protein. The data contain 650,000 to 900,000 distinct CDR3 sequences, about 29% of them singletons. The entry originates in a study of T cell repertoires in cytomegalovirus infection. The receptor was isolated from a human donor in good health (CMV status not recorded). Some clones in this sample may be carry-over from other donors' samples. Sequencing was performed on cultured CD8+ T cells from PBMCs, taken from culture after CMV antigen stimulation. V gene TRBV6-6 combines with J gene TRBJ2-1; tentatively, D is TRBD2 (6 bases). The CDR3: CASTSSGRGNEQFF. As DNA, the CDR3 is TGTGCCAGCACCTCCAGCGGCCGGGGGAATGAGCAGTTCTTC.